These T cell receptor beta chains were read from a single sample in a study of identifying expanded T cells in peripheral blood. Clones were read by immunoSEQ multiplex PCR, and TCRdb kept only the in-frame ones, dropping some. The data contain under 150,000 clones, 86% of them singletons. The sample taken for sequencing was blood. These receptors were obtained from a person between 18 and 69 years old in good health. Both conserved end residues are part of each CDR3. D genes are given only for firm matches. For some rows the clone size is stated as once, few or many, or as a class when expanded; others skip it.

TRBJ1-6 | . | . | 13 | TRBV7-2 | CASSRDVNSPLHF | TGTGCCAGCAGCCGGGACGTAAACTCACCCCTCCACTTT
TRBJ2-3 | . | . | 14 | TRBV7-2 | CASSFRGLGDTQYF | TGTGCCAGCAGCTTCAGGGGACTCGGTGATACGCAGTATTTT
TRBJ2-7 | few | . | 13 | TRBV21-1 | CASSKGLAAEQYF | TGTGCCAGCAGCAAAGGACTAGCGGCCGAGCAGTACTTC
TRBJ2-2 | . | TRBD2 | 13 | TRBV4-1 | CASSRGGAGELFF | TGCGCCAGCAGCCGTGGGGGGGCCGGGGAGCTGTTTTTT
TRBJ1-2 | . | TRBD1 | 16 | TRBV27 | CASRGDRVQENYGYTF | TGTGCCAGCAGAGGGGACAGGGTACAGGAAAACTATGGCTACACCTTC
TRBJ1-3 | . | TRBD1 | 14 | TRBV5-1 | CASSSGQAGNTIYF | TGCGCCAGCAGCTCGGGACAGGCTGGAAACACCATATATTTT
TRBJ2-5 | few | TRBD2 | 17 | TRBV4-2 | CASSQTGTSGSGETQYF | TGTGCCAGCAGCCAAACCGGGACTAGCGGGAGTGGAGAGACCCAGTACTTC
TRBJ2-2 | . | . | 13 | TRBV14 | CASSDTSTGELFF | TGTGCCAGCAGCGACACTTCCACCGGGGAGCTGTTTTTT
TRBJ2-7 | few | . | 13 | TRBV21-1 | CASSTGVSYEQYF | TGTGCCAGCAGCACCGGGGTATCCTACGAGCAGTACTTC
TRBJ2-5 | . | . | 14 | TRBV5-1 | CASSSTGVGETQYF | TGCGCCAGCAGTTCAACGGGAGTAGGGGAGACCCAGTACTTC
TRBJ2-5 | . | . | 14 | TRBV7-2 | CASSLPGTQETQYF | TGTGCCAGCAGCTTACCGGGAACCCAAGAGACCCAGTACTTC
TRBJ2-2 | . | . | 16 | TRBV28 | CASSPGSRRFTGELFF | TGTGCCAGCAGCCCCGGGTCTCGGAGGTTCACCGGGGAGCTGTTTTTT
TRBJ2-1 | once | . | 13 | TRBV6-4 | CASSSDTRNEQFF | TGTGCCAGCAGTTCGGATACCCGCAATGAGCAGTTCTTC
TRBJ1-1 | once | TRBD1 | 13 | TRBV14 | CASSRTGRTEAFF | TGTGCCAGCAGCCGGACAGGACGAACTGAAGCTTTCTTT
TRBJ2-4 | . | . | 14 | TRBV25-1 | CASSELQGSDIQYF | TGTGCCAGCAGTGAACTTCAGGGGTCGGACATTCAGTACTTC
TRBJ2-2 | once | TRBD2 | 17 | TRBV7-2 | CASSWGLAGVGTGELFF | TGTGCCAGCAGCTGGGGACTAGCGGGAGTAGGCACCGGGGAGCTGTTTTTT
TRBJ2-7 | . | TRBD1 | 15 | TRBV7-2 | CASSLTGTGFYEQYF | TGTGCCAGCAGTCTAACCGGGACAGGGTTCTACGAGCAGTACTTC
TRBJ2-7 | once | . | 16 | TRBV7-2 | CASSLAHREDPYEQYF | TGTGCCAGCAGCTTAGCCCATAGGGAGGACCCCTACGAGCAGTACTTC
TRBJ1-5 | . | . | 16 | TRBV28 | CASRKEKGRSNQPQHF | TGTGCCAGCAGAAAGGAGAAGGGAAGAAGCAATCAGCCCCAGCATTTT
TRBJ2-1 | . | TRBD2 | 16 | TRBV28 | CASSSALAGGAREQFF | TGTGCCAGCAGTTCCGCTTTAGCGGGAGGGGCCAGGGAGCAGTTCTTC
TRBJ2-7 | . | . | 14 | TRBV11-2 | CASSPRTRRREQYF | TGTGCCAGCAGCCCTCGGACACGGCGTCGTGAGCAGTACTTC
TRBJ2-7 | . | TRBD1 | 15 | TRBV19 | CASSSPAGQGYEQYF | TGTGCCAGTAGTAGCCCCGCGGGACAGGGTTACGAGCAGTACTTC
TRBJ1-1 | . | TRBD1 | 15 | TRBV7-9 | CASSSPDRGFTEAFF | TGTGCCAGCAGCTCGCCGGACAGGGGCTTTACTGAAGCTTTCTTT
TRBJ2-1 | . | TRBD2 | 19 | TRBV19 | CASTSLARSPSLSLGEQFF | TGTGCCAGTACCTCACTAGCGCGAAGTCCCTCACTCTCGCTAGGTGAGCAGTTCTTC
TRBJ2-3 | . | . | 15 | TRBV6-5 | CAISIPGRTTDTQYF | TGTGCCATATCTATTCCGGGACGTACCACAGATACGCAGTATTTT
TRBJ2-2 | . | TRBD1 | 15 | TRBV5-1 | CASSPGQGATGELFF | TGCGCCAGCAGCCCGGGACAGGGAGCCACCGGGGAGCTGTTTTTT
TRBJ1-5 | . | TRBD1 | 15 | TRBV28 | CASRPDRGGYQPQHF | TGTGCCAGCAGGCCTGACAGGGGTGGGTATCAGCCCCAGCATTTT
TRBJ1-3 | . | . | 16 | TRBV11-3 | CASSKGRDPTGNTIYF | TGTGCCAGCAGCAAAGGCAGGGATCCAACTGGAAACACCATATATTTT
TRBJ2-7 | . | TRBD2 | 15 | TRBV27 | CASSFSRGVSYEQYF | TGTGCCAGCAGTTTCTCGCGGGGGGTATCCTACGAGCAGTACTTC
TRBJ1-5 | . | TRBD1 | 18 | TRBV19 | CASRGDRGRTYSNQPQHF | TGTGCCAGTAGAGGAGACAGGGGACGAACTTATAGCAATCAGCCCCAGCATTTT
TRBJ2-1 | . | . | 16 | TRBV2 | CASSGLPQLTINEQFF | TGTGCCAGCAGTGGGCTCCCGCAACTAACCATCAATGAGCAGTTCTTC
TRBJ1-1 | . | . | 14 | TRBV23-1 | CASSLEVMNTEAFF | TGCGCCAGCAGTCTGGAGGTAATGAACACTGAAGCTTTCTTT
TRBJ1-2 | . | TRBD1 | 15 | TRBV15 | CATSTRQGVGEGYTF | TGTGCCACCAGCACCCGACAGGGTGTTGGAGAGGGCTACACCTTC
TRBJ1-2 | once | . | 13 | TRBV6-6 | CASSYGAIDGYTF | TGTGCCAGCAGTTACGGGGCGATCGATGGCTACACCTTC
TRBJ1-1 | . | TRBD1 | 16 | TRBV7-8 | CASTRPGQGALAEAFF | TGTGCCAGCACTCGTCCCGGACAGGGGGCTCTCGCTGAAGCTTTCTTT
TRBJ2-1 | . | TRBD1 | 15 | TRBV19 | CASSSGGRRYNEQFF | TGTGCCAGTAGTTCAGGGGGAAGGAGGTACAATGAGCAGTTCTTC
TRBJ1-1 | . | . | 15 | TRBV5-1 | CASMGTTDLNTEAFF | TGCGCCAGCATGGGGACAACAGACTTGAACACTGAAGCTTTCTTT
TRBJ1-2 | . | . | 14 | TRBV7-9 | CASSAQGISYGYTF | TGTGCCAGCAGCGCACAGGGAATTTCCTATGGCTACACCTTC
TRBJ1-3 | . | TRBD1 | 15 | TRBV7-9 | CASSTGTASGNTIYF | TGTGCCAGCAGCACCGGGACAGCCTCTGGAAACACCATATATTTT
TRBJ2-2 | many | . | 14 | TRBV18 | CASSPTVDTGELFF | TGTGCCAGCTCACCTACCGTCGACACCGGGGAGCTGTTTTTT
TRBJ2-5 | . | TRBD2 | 19 | TRBV5-4 | CASSPRGGLAGGYQETQYF | TGTGCCAGCAGCCCCCGTGGAGGGCTAGCGGGAGGTTACCAAGAGACCCAGTACTTC
TRBJ1-2 | . | . | 14 | TRBV28 | CASSAQLLNYGYTF | TGTGCCAGCAGTGCCCAATTACTTAACTATGGCTACACCTTC
TRBJ1-5 | once | . | 16 | TRBV6-1 | CASSESMTRVGQPQHF | TGTGCCAGCAGTGAATCGATGACCCGGGTAGGTCAGCCCCAGCATTTT
TRBJ1-2 | . | . | 12 | TRBV28 | CASSLRGNGYTF | TGTGCCAGCAGCCTGAGGGGTAATGGCTACACCTTC
TRBJ2-7 | . | . | 13 | TRBV6-6 | CASSAPSSYEQYF | TGTGCCAGCAGCGCCCCGTCCTCCTACGAGCAGTACTTC
TRBJ1-4 | . | . | 15 | TRBV5-1 | CASSGGSSTNEKLFF | TGCGCCAGCAGCGGGGGGAGTTCCACTAATGAAAAACTGTTTTTT
TRBJ1-5 | once | . | 16 | TRBV2 | CASRELGVIGNQPQHF | TGTGCCAGCAGGGAACTAGGGGTAATAGGCAATCAGCCCCAGCATTTT